These T cell receptor beta chains were read from a single sample in a study of cytomegalovirus exposure and HLA in healthy donors. Clones were read by immunoSEQ multiplex PCR, and TCRdb kept only the in-frame ones, dropping some. The sample holds roughly 120,000 clones, around 78% seen once. Sequenced: PBMCs. The receptors stem from a man aged 45-60 years in good health and CMV-seronegative. CDR3s include the opening cysteine and the closing phenylalanine or tryptophan. D genes are given only for firm matches. Clone size appears in some rows only: once, few, many, or a class for an expanded clone.

j_call,d_call,v_call,clone_size,cdr3_nt,cdr3_aa
TRBJ1-4,TRBD1,TRBV5-1,few,TGCGCCAGCAGCCCAGGACAGGGTGGTAATGAAAAACTGTTTTTT,CASSPGQGGNEKLFF
TRBJ2-3,.,TRBV5-1,once,TGCGCCAGCAGCTTGTCGGGGGGCAAACTCCGATGGAGCACAGACACGCAGTATTTT,CASSLSGGKLRWSTDTQYF
TRBJ2-3,TRBD2,TRBV10-3,.,TGTGCCATCAGTGTTGCTAGCGGGGAGTCTGTAACAGATACGCAGTATTTT,CAISVASGESVTDTQYF
TRBJ2-3,.,TRBV9,few,TGTGCCAGCAGCGTAGTCCTAGATGATACGCAGTATTTT,CASSVVLDDTQYF
TRBJ1-6,TRBD1,TRBV6-6,.,TGTGCCAGCAGTTACTTCGGGACAGGGGATTCACCCCTCCACTTT,CASSYFGTGDSPLHF
TRBJ2-7,.,TRBV11-3,.,TGTGCCAGCAGCTTAGACTCTACCTCCTACGAGCAGTACTTC,CASSLDSTSYEQYF
TRBJ1-2,.,TRBV5-1,.,TGCGCCAGCAGCTTTGGGTCAGGGGCGGAAGATGGCTACACCTTC,CASSFGSGAEDGYTF
TRBJ2-2,.,TRBV27,.,TGTGCCAGCACCCTGAGCAGGGGACGCGCCGGGGAGCTGTTTTTT,CASTLSRGRAGELFF
TRBJ1-2,.,TRBV7-8,.,TGTGCCAGCAGCCGAGGGTCAGTCGGCCTATCCGGTGGCTACACCTTC,CASSRGSVGLSGGYTF
TRBJ2-6,.,TRBV2,.,TGTGCCAGCAGTGAAAATGGCAACTCTGGGGCCAACGTCCTGACTTTC,CASSENGNSGANVLTF
TRBJ1-2,.,TRBV10-3,.,TGTGCCATAGCCCCCAGGGGTCCGTATAATGGCTACACCTTC,CAIAPRGPYNGYTF
TRBJ1-2,TRBD1,TRBV6-1,few,TGTGCCAGCAGGGAAGACAGGGAGAACTATGGCTACACCTTC,CASREDRENYGYTF
TRBJ2-7,TRBD1,TRBV5-1,once,TGCGCCAGCAGCTTGGGACAGGGGGTCAAATTCGAGCAGTACTTC,CASSLGQGVKFEQYF
TRBJ2-1,.,TRBV11-1,.,TGTGCCAGTAAGAGAGAGGGTGCCTCCTACAATGAGCAGTTCTTC,CASKREGASYNEQFF
TRBJ2-2,.,TRBV6-5,.,TGTGCCAGCAGTTACACCAGATACACCGGGGAGCTGTTTTTT,CASSYTRYTGELFF
TRBJ2-6,TRBD2,TRBV5-1,.,TGCGCCAGCAGCTTTGGGGGGGATTCGTACTCTGGGGCCAACGTCCTGACTTTC,CASSFGGDSYSGANVLTF
TRBJ1-2,.,TRBV6-1,once,TGTGCCAGCAGTGAAAGAGGACAGATGGGGAACTATGGCTACACCTTC,CASSERGQMGNYGYTF
TRBJ2-3,.,TRBV6-4,.,TGTGCCAGCAGTGACTCAAGCGATCCAGATACGCAGTATTTT,CASSDSSDPDTQYF
TRBJ2-7,TRBD1,TRBV19,once,TGTGCCAGTAGTATAAGGGCTTCGGGACAGGGAATGCCCTACGAGCAGTACTTC,CASSIRASGQGMPYEQYF
TRBJ2-2,.,TRBV4-1,.,TGCGCCAGCAGCCTCCCCGGGGGAGTGGCCGGGGAGCTGTTTTTT,CASSLPGGVAGELFF
TRBJ2-1,.,TRBV7-9,.,TGTGCCAGCAGCTTAGAGGGAGCCGGGTACAATGAGCAGTTCTTC,CASSLEGAGYNEQFF
TRBJ2-7,TRBD1,TRBV6-1,few,TGTGCCAGCAGTGAGAGGGGGCGCGGCGAGCAGTACTTC,CASSERGRGEQYF
TRBJ2-5,TRBD2,TRBV6-5,.,TGTGCCAGCACCTCGACTAGCTTAGAGACCCAGTACTTC,CASTSTSLETQYF
TRBJ1-5,TRBD1,TRBV6-5,.,TGTGCCAGCACCCCTGGACAGGGAGGTCAGCCCCAGCATTTT,CASTPGQGGQPQHF
TRBJ2-1,TRBD2,TRBV2,few,TGTGCCAGCAGTTCACGACTAGCGGGGGGCCTAAATGAGCAGTTCTTC,CASSSRLAGGLNEQFF
TRBJ2-5,.,TRBV18,.,TGTGCCAGCTCACCATACGAGGAGACCCAGTACTTC,CASSPYEETQYF
TRBJ2-5,TRBD1,TRBV5-6,.,TGTGCCAGCAGCTCGGGAATTTCGACAGGGGGAAAACAAGAGACCCAGTACTTC,CASSSGISTGGKQETQYF
TRBJ1-1,TRBD1,TRBV5-1,.,TGCGCCAGCAGCTTGCGGGACAGAAGTTTGAACACTGAAGCTTTCTTT,CASSLRDRSLNTEAFF
TRBJ2-2,.,TRBV9,.,TGTGCCAGCAGCTCAGGGATTCGACCGGCGAACACCGGGGAGCTGTTTTTT,CASSSGIRPANTGELFF
TRBJ1-6,.,TRBV6-5,.,TGTGCCAGCAGTTATGGCAGGGCTACCTCACCCCTCCACTTT,CASSYGRATSPLHF
TRBJ1-1,.,TRBV6-1,.,TGTGCCAGCAGATCGGAGGGGTTTCGGGCTTTCTTT,CASRSEGFRAFF